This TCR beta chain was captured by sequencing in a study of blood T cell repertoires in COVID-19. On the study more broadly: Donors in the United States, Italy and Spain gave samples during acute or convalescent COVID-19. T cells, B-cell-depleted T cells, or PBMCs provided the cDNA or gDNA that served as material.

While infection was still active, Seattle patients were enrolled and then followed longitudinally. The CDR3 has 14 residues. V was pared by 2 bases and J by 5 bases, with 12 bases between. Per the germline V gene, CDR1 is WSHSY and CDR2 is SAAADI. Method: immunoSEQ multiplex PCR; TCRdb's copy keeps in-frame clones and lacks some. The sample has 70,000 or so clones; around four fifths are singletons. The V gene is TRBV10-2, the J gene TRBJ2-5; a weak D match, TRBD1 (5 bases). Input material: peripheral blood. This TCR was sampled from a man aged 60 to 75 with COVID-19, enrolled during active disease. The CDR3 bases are TGCGCCAGCAGTGAGGGGGCGGAGAAGGAGACCCAGTACTTC. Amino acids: CASSEGAEKETQYF.